Below, 20 T cell receptor beta chains from the same sample are listed, as sequenced in a study of OX40 agonist ivuxolimab in advanced cancers. Generated by immunoSEQ multiplex PCR, the TCRdb table keeps only in-frame clones and is missing some. Of just under 85,000 clones detected, approximately 87% appear once; the ten largest clones hold 0.75% to 1%. The sample in question was CD4+ or CD8+ T cells sorted from blood, obtained in a trial of the OX40 agonist ivuxolimab. These receptors all stem from an adult with an advanced solid tumor such as melanoma, head and neck, liver or kidney cancer.

The chain combines TRBV30 with TRBJ1-6; maybe TRBD1 (5 bases). Germline assignment: CDR1 GTSNPN and CDR2 SVGIG (reference sequence). This CDR3 contains 14 residues. The V end was cut by 0 bases, the J end by 4 bases, with 7 bases between. The CDR3 here is CAWSVNRYNSPLHF. CDR3 DNA sequence: TGTGCCTGGAGTGTAAACAGGTATAATTCACCCCTCCACTTT. Together with reference TRBV30 and TRBJ1-6, the CDR3 gives the full variable domain: SQTIHQWPATLVQPVGSPLSLECTVEGTSNPNLYWYRQAAGRGLQLLFYSVGIGQISSEVPQNLSASRPQDRQFILSSKKLLLSDSGFYLCAWSVNRYNSPLHFGNGTRLTVT.

This clone is a singleton in its sample. The V gene is TRBV2, the J gene TRBJ1-1; D not resolved. The CDR3 loop spans 15 amino acids. Germline V gene lookup returns CDR1 SNHLY and CDR2 FYNNEI. Trimming took 4 bases from V and 1 from J, leaving 13 bases between them. CDR3 DNA: TGTGCCAGCAGTGCTGTTAGCCCCAGGAACACTGAAGCTTTCTTT. Protein sequence: CASSAVSPRNTEAFF.

This clone was observed a few times. The rearrangement uses TRBV5-5 and TRBJ1-2; D remains ambiguous. Germline V gene sequence: CDR1 SGHKS, CDR2 YYEKEE (reference sequence). Trimming took off 0 bases at V and 8 bases at J, with 14 bases between the two ends. There are 14 residues in the CDR3. The chain's CDR3 is CASSLEGPGMGYTF. CDR3 nucleotides: TGTGCCAGCAGCTTGGAGGGCCCGGGGATGGGCTACACCTTC.

The V and J genes are TRBV11-1 and TRBJ2-3, with TRBD1 matching over 7 bases. CDR1 is SGHAT and CDR2 is FQDESV in the germline V gene (reference sequence). The CDR3 extends over 16 amino acids. V shed 0 bases and J 4 bases; nucleotides not matched to a gene: 7. The CDR3 DNA reads TGTGCCAGCAGCTTAGCGGCGAGGGGGCTGGCAGATACGCAGTATTTT. Translation gives CASSLAARGLADTQYF.

This clone was seen a handful of times. The V gene is TRBV7-2, the J gene TRBJ1-4; D is unclear. Germline CDR1 is SGHTA and CDR2 is FQGNSA. The CDR3 totals 16 residues. V lost 2 bases and J lost 0, with 10 bases in between. CDR3 sequence: CASSLQSRSTNEKLFF. In DNA form, the CDR3 reads TGTGCCAGCAGCTTACAATCCCGCTCAACTAATGAAAAACTGTTTTTT.

The J gene is TRBJ2-7, the V gene TRBV6-5, with no clear D. The V gene's germline CDR1 is MNHEY and CDR2 SVGAGI. With 5 bases removed from V and 7 bases from J, the gap between germline ends came to 9 bases. The CDR3 runs to 11 residues. In nucleotides, the CDR3 is TGTGCCAGCAGTAGCCAGACAGAGCAGTACTTC. It translates to CASSSQTEQYF.

The chain has TRBV25-1 and TRBJ1-2; D call uncertain. The CDR3 consists of 13 residues. V lost 2 bases to trimming and J lost 9 bases, with 13 bases between them. The germline V gene encodes CDR1 MGHDK and CDR2 SYGVNS. The CDR3 sequence: CASSEVGPQSYTF. The CDR3 DNA is TGTGCCAGCAGTGAAGTTGGTCCGCAGAGCTACACCTTC.

J is TRBJ1-5 and V is TRBV29-1; 7 bases are shared with TRBD1. With 5 bases clipped from V and 0 bases from J, the junction kept 4 bases outside the gene matches. Looked up from germline, CDR1 is SQVTM and CDR2 is ANQGSEA. The CDR3 runs 14 residues. CDR3 coding DNA: TGCAGCGTTACGACAGGGAATAGCAATCAGCCCCAGCATTTT. Amino acids: CSVTTGNSNQPQHF.

The chain is built from TRBV5-4 and TRBJ2-7; 12 bases align to TRBD1. Germline V gene lookup returns CDR1 SGHNT and CDR2 YYREEE (reference sequence). CDR3 length: 17 residues. J gave up 2 bases and V 4 bases, and 10 bases lay outside the gene matches. The CDR3 DNA is TGTGCCAGCAGCCGGGGACAGGGGGCTACCCCGCCCTACGAGCAGTACTTC. It translates to CASSRGQGATPPYEQYF.

V is TRBV4-1 and J is TRBJ1-1; 7 nucleotides align to TRBD1. V shed 0 bases, J shed 1 base, and the junction held 8 bases outside the gene matches. Germline CDR1 reads MGHRA; CDR2 reads YSYEKL. The CDR3 spans 17 residues. The CDR3 sequence is CASSQDAGGTRNTEAFF. The CDR3 coding sequence is TGCGCCAGCAGCCAAGATGCAGGGGGAACGAGGAACACTGAAGCTTTCTTT.

The chain employs TRBV6-5 and TRBJ1-2; 7 bases map to TRBD1. J was trimmed by 4 bases and V by 6 bases; bases with no gene match: 8. This CDR3 spans 14 amino acids. CDR1 and CDR2 from the germline V gene are MNHEY and SVGAGI. The CDR3 sequence is CASRLTGDVYGYTF. The CDR3 DNA reads TGTGCCAGCAGATTAACAGGGGATGTCTATGGCTACACCTTC.

The V gene is TRBV18, the J gene TRBJ2-5, with D perhaps matching TRBD1 (6 bases). V lost 3 bases to trimming and J lost 1 base, with 18 bases between them. The CDR3 covers 17 residues. CDR1 KGHSH and CDR2 LQKENI come from the germline V gene. CDR3: CASSPRSVTGSQETQYF. The CDR3 DNA sequence: TGTGCCAGCTCACCCCGGAGCGTGACAGGTTCCCAAGAGACCCAGTACTTC.

This chain joins TRBV5-1 and TRBJ2-2, with 9 bases aligning to TRBD1. Germline V gives CDR1 SGHRS, CDR2 YFSETQ. With 3 bases clipped from V and 4 bases from J, the junction kept 4 bases outside the gene matches. The CDR3 loop spans 15 amino acids. Here the CDR3 DNA reads TGCGCCAGCAGCTGGTGGGACAGGGCCACCGGGGAGCTGTTTTTT. Amino acids: CASSWWDRATGELFF.

This sequence joins TRBV27 and TRBJ1-2; D perhaps matches TRBD1 (5 bases). V lost 6 bases, J lost 4 bases, and 15 bases lay in between. There are 14 residues in the CDR3. CDR1 and CDR2 from the germline V gene are MNHEY and SMNVEV (reference sequence). The CDR3 protein is CASSYTGTVYGYTF. The DNA of the CDR3 is TGTGCCAGCAGCTACACCGGGACGGTCTATGGCTACACCTTC.

The rearrangement links TRBV7-9 to TRBJ2-7; D not certain. With 1 base removed from V and 6 bases from J, the gap between germline ends came to 10 bases. CDR3 length equals 13 residues. Per the germline V gene, CDR1 is SEHNR and CDR2 is FQNEAQ (reference sequence). CDR3 coding DNA: TGTGCCAGCAGCTTAGGTCTAGAAGCCGAGCAGTACTTC. Its protein product is CASSLGLEAEQYF.

The chain combines TRBV29-1 with TRBJ1-2, with 7 bases fitting TRBD1. The ends lost 7 bases at V and 4 bases at J; junction bases unmatched: 6. The CDR3 sequence is 12 residues long. CDR1 is SQVTM and CDR2 is ANQGSEA in the germline V gene. CDR3 coding DNA: TGCAGCGCCCCGACAGGGTCCTATGGCTACACCTTC. Translating gives CSAPTGSYGYTF.

The rearrangement joins TRBV20-1 to TRBJ1-2; TRBD1 is a possible D gene (6 bases). The CDR3 runs 11 residues. V dropped 3 bases and J dropped 11 bases, with 13 bases sitting between them. CDR1 is DFQATT and CDR2 is SNEGSKA in the germline V gene (reference sequence). The CDR3 bases are TGCAGTGCTAGTCTGTTGGGGGCATACACCTTC. Its protein is CSASLLGAYTF.

The J gene is TRBJ2-7, the V gene TRBV7-2; D is uncertain. Looked up from germline, CDR1 is SGHTA and CDR2 is FQGNSA. CDR3 length: 13 amino acids. The V end lost 4 bases, the J end lost 9 bases, and 16 bases lay between the germline ends. DNA for the CDR3: TGTGCCAGCAGCTCGGGCCCGTTAGTAGGGCAGTACTTC. Protein sequence: CASSSGPLVGQYF. The whole variable domain, filled in from reference TRBV7-2 and TRBJ2-7, reads GAGVSQSPSNKVTEKGKDVELRCDPISGHTALYWYRQSLGQGLEFLIYFQGNSAPDKSGLPSDRFSAERTGGSVSTLTIQRTQQEDSAVYLCASSSGPLVGQYFGPGTRLTVT.

This clone is a singleton in its sample. One end of the junction does not line up with germline, which may come from a read error. The V and J genes are TRBV27 and TRBJ2-1; D gene ambiguous. Germline V gene lookup returns CDR1 MNHEY and CDR2 SMNVEV (reference sequence). The CDR3 spans 11 residues. The chain's CDR3 is CASSLYNEQFF. In DNA form, the CDR3 reads TGTGCCAGCAGCTTATACAATGAGCAGTTCTTC.

The rearrangement uses TRBV7-9 and TRBJ1-4; D gene unclear. CDR1 SEHNR and CDR2 FQNEAQ come from the germline V gene (reference sequence). Trimming cost V 5 bases and J 10 bases, with 17 bases left between them. The CDR3 has 14 residues. The CDR3 is CASSPLSWGGKLFF. The CDR3 DNA is TGTGCCAGCAGCCCCTTGAGTTGGGGAGGAAAACTGTTTTTT.